The clone carrying this T cell receptor beta chain was observed a handful of times. The antigen is not known. The data belong to a study of vaccination effects on CD4 cells after COVID-19. Study-wide findings and caveats: Infection- and vaccine-induced clones contracted markedly late after vaccination.

Before any sequencing was done, the ViraFEST assay used viral peptide pools to expand antigen-specific CD4+ T cells. Isolating CD4+ T cells followed approximately 11 days of culture. Testing of the vaccine recipients showed negative nucleocapsid antibodies and no prior SARS-CoV-2 infection. Wells containing a few million PBMC each were cultured with around 10 IU/ml IL-2 and about 10 ug/ml peptides. The authors replaced half the medium with IL-2 medium on days 3 and 7. The CDR3 sequence is 18 residues long. The germline gives CDR1 SGHNT, CDR2 YENEEA. The V segment lost 5 bases and the J segment 4 bases; nucleotides outside the gene matches: 8. The method was immunoSEQ multiplex PCR; TCRdb's version includes in-frame clones alone and lacks a portion of them. The data show around 63,000 clones, about 80% seen once.

This chain joins TRBV11-3 and TRBJ2-2, with 15 bases aligning to TRBD2. This specimen consisted of CD4+ T cells from PBMCs cultured with HCoV-OC43 spike peptides, obtained before COVID-19 vaccination. The subset here: HCoV-OC43 spike overlapping peptide pool stimulation. This TCR was sampled from a human donor who received a COVID-19 vaccine. The DNA for the CDR3 is TGTGCCAGCAGCCTCTCGGGACTAGCGGGGGGATTCACCGGGGAGCTGTTTTTT. Translation: CASSLSGLAGGFTGELFF.